The 11 T cell receptor beta chains listed next were all sequenced from one sample in a study of T cell changes during pregnancy in multiple sclerosis. The assay was immunoSEQ multiplex PCR, and TCRdb's table has in-frame clones only and misses some. The sample lists under 85,000 clones, approximately 90% occurring once. The input for sequencing was peripheral blood, taken in the third trimester of pregnancy. The source is a female donor with multiple sclerosis, enrolled in a pregnancy study.

Regarding this clone: Other DNA variants within this sample encode the same CDR3. This chain uses TRBV7-9 with TRBJ1-2; 8 bases fit TRBD1. With 6 bases clipped from V and 8 bases from J, the junction kept 8 bases outside the gene matches. The germline gives CDR1 SEHNR, CDR2 FQNEAQ (reference sequence). The CDR3 consists of 13 residues. The CDR3 loop reads CASSLDRVGGYTF. In nucleotides, the CDR3 is TGTGCCAGCAGTCTGGACAGGGTGGGCGGCTACACCTTC.

This clone has a handful of counts. The chain has TRBV10-3 and TRBJ1-1, with TRBD1 matching over 9 bases. The V gene end was trimmed by 4 bases and the J gene end by 4 bases; junction bases not matched to a gene: 7. CDR3 size: 15 residues. Germline CDR1 is ENHRY and CDR2 is SYGVKD. CDR3 nucleotide sequence: TGTGCCATCAGTGCTGGACAGGGGAGAAGCACTGAAGCTTTCTTT. Its protein product is CAISAGQGRSTEAFF.

The J gene is TRBJ2-3, the V gene TRBV6-5; TRBD2 aligns across 9 bases. Germline CDR1 is MNHEY and CDR2 is SVGAGI. Unmatched junction bases numbered 11, after V lost 8 bases and J lost 8 bases. This CDR3 region has 14 residues. CDR3 loop: CASATSGGFRTQYF. The CDR3 nucleotides read TGTGCCAGCGCAACGAGCGGGGGGTTTCGTACGCAGTATTTT.

The chain has TRBV18 and TRBJ2-4, with 11 bases fitting TRBD1. CDR3 size: 16 residues. Germline-derived CDR1 and CDR2 are KGHSH and LQKENI. The V gene end was trimmed by 6 bases and the J gene end by 7 bases; junction bases not matched to a gene: 11. CDR3 in DNA: TGTGCCAGCTCCCGGACAGGGGGCGCCGGGATGAACATTCAGTACTTC. Encoded protein: CASSRTGGAGMNIQYF.

This chain joins TRBV7-9 and TRBJ2-2; 8 bases map to TRBD1. CDR3 length: 17 residues. The germline gives CDR1 SEHNR, CDR2 FQNEAQ (reference sequence). The ends lost 1 base at V and 6 bases at J; junction bases unmatched: 10. This CDR3 is CASSLGGSGGAPGELFF. In nucleotides, the CDR3 is TGTGCCAGCAGCTTAGGAGGGTCAGGGGGCGCGCCCGGGGAGCTGTTTTTT.

The chain uses TRBV27 and TRBJ2-4; TRBD2 is a possible D gene (5 bases). Germline assignment: CDR1 MNHEY and CDR2 SMNVEV (reference sequence). This CDR3 region has 15 residues. Trimming removed 11 bases from V and 0 bases from J, with 17 bases in between. In nucleotides, the CDR3 is TGTGCCCCAGGCGGGTTTACGCTAGCCAAAAACATTCAGTACTTC. As protein: CAPGGFTLAKNIQYF.

The chain joins TRBV19 to TRBJ1-2; 10 bases fit TRBD1. Germline assignment: CDR1 LNHDA and CDR2 SQIVND (reference sequence). J lost 8 bases, V lost 5 bases, and 11 bases had no gene match. The CDR3 runs 15 residues. CDR3 nucleotides: TGTGCCAGTAGTTTTCTCGGGACAGGGGTACGGGGCTACACCTTC. Its translation is CASSFLGTGVRGYTF.

The chain combines TRBV5-5 with TRBJ1-1, with TRBD1 identical over 7 bases. The trim removed 6 bases at V and 0 bases at J, leaving 14 bases unmatched. The CDR3 covers 17 residues. Per germline, CDR1 SGHKS and CDR2 YYEKEE (reference sequence). The CDR3 reads CASTLLTGPMMNTEAFF. The CDR3 bases are TGTGCCAGCACCCTACTGACAGGGCCGATGATGAACACTGAAGCTTTCTTT.

The rearrangement uses TRBV25-1 and TRBJ2-2; no clear D. Germline lookup yields CDR1 MGHDK and CDR2 SYGVNS. Trimming removed 3 bases from V and 0 bases from J, with 8 bases in between. The CDR3 contains 15 residues. In nucleotides, the CDR3 is TGTGCCAGCAGTGAGGTACGGGCGAACACCGGGGAGCTGTTTTTT. Residues: CASSEVRANTGELFF. Combining the CDR3 with reference TRBV25-1 and TRBJ2-2 gives the whole variable domain EADIYQTPRYLVIGTGKKITLECSQTMGHDKMYWYQQDPGMELHLIHYSYGVNSTEKGDLSSESTVSRIRTEHFPLTLESARPSHTSQYLCASSEVRANTGELFFGEGSRLTVL.

V is TRBV9 and J is TRBJ2-7, with TRBD2 as a possible D gene (7 bases). Trimming cost V 3 bases and J 3 bases, with 31 bases left between them. CDR3 size: 20 residues. Per the germline V gene, CDR1 is SGDLS and CDR2 is YYNGEE. The CDR3 region is CASSAPRGRVSGPKDYEQYF. CDR3 nucleotides: TGTGCCAGCAGCGCGCCGAGGGGGAGGGTCTCGGGGCCTAAGGACTACGAGCAGTACTTC.

The V and J genes are TRBV4-3 and TRBJ1-1; no definite D call. Germline lookup yields CDR1 LGHNA and CDR2 YSLEER. V was shortened by 0 bases and J by 7 bases, with 9 bases between the two germline ends. The CDR3 contains 13 residues. The CDR3 bases are TGCGCCAGCAGCCAAGATCTCAGGATTGAAGCTTTCTTT. Translated, it gives CASSQDLRIEAFF.